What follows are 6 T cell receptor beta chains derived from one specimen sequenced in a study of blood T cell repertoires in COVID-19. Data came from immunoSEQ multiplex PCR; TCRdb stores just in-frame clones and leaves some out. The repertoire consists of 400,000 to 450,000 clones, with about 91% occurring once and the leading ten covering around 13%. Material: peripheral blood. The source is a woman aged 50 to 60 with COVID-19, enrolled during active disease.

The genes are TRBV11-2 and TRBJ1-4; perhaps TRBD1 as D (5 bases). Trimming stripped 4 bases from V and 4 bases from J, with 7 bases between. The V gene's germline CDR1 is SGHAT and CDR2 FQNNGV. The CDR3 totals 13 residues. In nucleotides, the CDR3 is TGTGCCAGCAGCTCAGGGCTTAATGAAAAACTGTTTTTT. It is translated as CASSSGLNEKLFF.

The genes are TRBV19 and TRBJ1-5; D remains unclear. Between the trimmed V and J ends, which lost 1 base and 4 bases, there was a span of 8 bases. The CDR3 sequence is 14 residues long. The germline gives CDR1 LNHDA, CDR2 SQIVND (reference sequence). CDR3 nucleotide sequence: TGTGCCAGTAGTATAGGGCACCCAAATCAGCCCCAGCATTTT. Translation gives CASSIGHPNQPQHF.

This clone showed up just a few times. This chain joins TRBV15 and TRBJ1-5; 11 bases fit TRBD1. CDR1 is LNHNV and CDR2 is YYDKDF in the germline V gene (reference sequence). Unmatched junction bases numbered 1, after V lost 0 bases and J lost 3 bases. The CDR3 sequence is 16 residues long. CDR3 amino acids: CATSREGQGANQPQHF. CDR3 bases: TGTGCCACCAGCAGAGAAGGACAGGGGGCCAATCAGCCCCAGCATTTT. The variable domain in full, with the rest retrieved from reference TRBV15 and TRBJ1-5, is DAMVIQNPRYQVTQFGKPVTLSCSQTLNHNVMYWYQQKSSQAPKLLFHYYDKDFNNEADTPDNFQSRRPNTSFCFLDIRSPGLGDTAMYLCATSREGQGANQPQHFGDGTRLSIL.

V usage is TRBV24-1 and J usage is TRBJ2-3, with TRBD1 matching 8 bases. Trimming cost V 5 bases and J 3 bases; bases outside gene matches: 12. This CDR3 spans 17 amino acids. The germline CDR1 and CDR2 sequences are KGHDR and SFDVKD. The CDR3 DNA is TGTGCCACCAGTGTTGACCCGGCCAGGGGGCGAACAGATACGCAGTATTTT. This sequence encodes CATSVDPARGRTDTQYF.

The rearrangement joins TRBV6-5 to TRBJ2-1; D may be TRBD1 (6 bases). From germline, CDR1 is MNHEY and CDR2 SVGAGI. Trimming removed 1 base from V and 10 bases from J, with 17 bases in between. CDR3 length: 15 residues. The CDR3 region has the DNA TGTGCCAGCAGTTACTTCCACTCCAGGGGACAAGAGCAGTTCTTC. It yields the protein CASSYFHSRGQEQFF.

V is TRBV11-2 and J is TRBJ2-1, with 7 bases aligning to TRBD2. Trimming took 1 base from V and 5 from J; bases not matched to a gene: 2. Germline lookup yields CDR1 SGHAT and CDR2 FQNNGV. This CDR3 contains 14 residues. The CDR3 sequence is CASSLAGGHNEQFF. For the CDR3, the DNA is TGTGCCAGCAGCTTAGCGGGGGGTCACAATGAGCAGTTCTTC.